Listed below are T cell receptor beta chains from one sample, sequenced in a study of shared clonotypes between healthy human individuals. Produced via immunoSEQ multiplex PCR; TCRdb's table is partial and in-frame only. Here the sample spans 2 million to 3 million clones, approximately 94% being singletons. Sample: naive CD4+ T cells sorted from blood. The origin of the receptors is a man aged 18 to 29 in good health. Both conserved end residues are part of each CDR3. A D gene is named only where the DNA matches it firmly. Clone size is shown for a subset of rows, as once, few, many or a class of expanded clone.

d_call j_call v_call clone_size cdr3_nt cdr3_aa
NA TRBJ2-3 TRBV11-2 NA TGTGCCAGCAGCTTAGATGCCCTACTAGATACGCAGTATTTT CASSLDALLDTQYF
TRBD2 TRBJ2-1 TRBV11-3 NA TGTGCCAGCAGCTTAGTTAGCGGGAACCCCTACAATGAGCAGTTCTTC CASSLVSGNPYNEQFF
TRBD1 TRBJ2-3 TRBV7-9 NA TGTGCCAGCAGCCAAACAGGGGGTGTTGTGACAGATACGCAGTATTTT CASSQTGGVVTDTQYF
NA TRBJ2-3 TRBV10-3 NA TGTGCCATCAGGTTAGCGGAGAGCACAGATACGCAGTATTTT CAIRLAESTDTQYF
TRBD1 TRBJ1-3 TRBV5-8 NA TGTGCCAGCAGCCCCTACTACTCGACAGGGTTGCGCAGCTCTGGAAACACCATATATTTT CASSPYYSTGLRSSGNTIYF
TRBD2 TRBJ2-1 TRBV2 once TGTGCCAGCAGTGAAAGAAGCGGGAGGAGCGATGAGCAGTTCTTC CASSERSGRSDEQFF
NA TRBJ2-7 TRBV12-5 once TGTGCTAGCGCCCTGGAGATCTCCTACGAGCAGTACTTC CASALEISYEQYF
NA TRBJ1-2 TRBV28 NA TGTGCCAGCAGTTTTTTCCCAGGGGCATCCTATGGCTACACCTTC CASSFFPGASYGYTF
NA TRBJ1-2 TRBV5-6 NA TGTGCCAGCAGCTTGTTTCATAGACATGGCTACACCTTC CASSLFHRHGYTF
NA TRBJ1-1 TRBV18 NA TGTGCCAGCTCACCTTCGGTCGGGGGGACTGAAGCTTTCTTT CASSPSVGGTEAFF
NA TRBJ2-1 TRBV2 NA TGTGCCAGCAGTGAAGGAGGGGGTAAGGACAATGAGCAGTTCTTC CASSEGGGKDNEQFF
TRBD1 TRBJ1-5 TRBV2 NA TGTGCCAGCAGAAAGCGGGACAGCGGGAATCAGCCCCAGCATTTT CASRKRDSGNQPQHF
TRBD1 TRBJ1-5 TRBV7-8 NA TGTGCCAGCAGCTCCGACAGGGGGCCTGGCAATCAGCCCCAGCATTTT CASSSDRGPGNQPQHF
NA TRBJ2-7 TRBV10-1 NA TGCGCCAGCAGCCCAAACAGGCGGGGGCCCCTCGAGCAGTACTTC CASSPNRRGPLEQYF
NA TRBJ2-7 TRBV25-1 NA TGTGCCAGCAGTGAGTTCTCTTTCTACGAGCAGTACTTC CASSEFSFYEQYF
NA TRBJ2-3 TRBV29-1 NA TGCAGCGTAGAAGTTAGGGGAGGCACAGATACGCAGTATTTT CSVEVRGGTDTQYF
NA TRBJ1-1 TRBV28 NA TGTGCCAGCCGCTGGCTTGCCGGCGAAGCTTTCTTT CASRWLAGEAFF
TRBD1 TRBJ2-1 TRBV18 NA TGTGCCAGCTCACCCTGGGACAGGGACCATGAGCAGTTCTTC CASSPWDRDHEQFF
NA TRBJ2-7 TRBV6-1 NA TGTGCCAGCAGTGAAGGGTTCGGGGAAACCTCCTACGAGCAGTACTTC CASSEGFGETSYEQYF
NA TRBJ1-6 TRBV6-5 once TGTGCCAGCAGTTACTCGAACAGTAATAATTCACCCCTCCACTTT CASSYSNSNNSPLHF
TRBD2 TRBJ2-1 TRBV9 NA TGTGCCAGCAGCCGTGGGGGGACTAGAACCTACAATGAGCAGTTCTTC CASSRGGTRTYNEQFF
TRBD2 TRBJ2-1 TRBV27 NA TGTGCCAGCAGGACCGCCCTAGTAGCGGGGGGATACAATGAGCAGTTCTTC CASRTALVAGGYNEQFF
NA TRBJ1-4 TRBV9 NA TGTGCCAGCAGCGTAGCTCCAAGGTCTAATGAAAAACTGTTTTTT CASSVAPRSNEKLFF
NA TRBJ2-7 TRBV27 NA TGTGCCAGCAGTTATCAAATGAGAGACGAGCAGTACTTC CASSYQMRDEQYF
TRBD1 TRBJ2-7 TRBV29-1 NA TGCAGCGTGGGACAGGGGGCTTACGAGCAGTACTTC CSVGQGAYEQYF
NA TRBJ2-1 TRBV20-1 NA TGCAGTGCATATAACAATGAGCAGTTCTTC CSAYNNEQFF
TRBD2 TRBJ2-1 TRBV18 NA TGTGCCAGCTCACCAATAGCGGGTGCAAGCTACAATGAGCAGTTCTTC CASSPIAGASYNEQFF
NA TRBJ1-4 TRBV2 NA TGTGCCAGCAGGGTGGACGGGAATGAAAAACTGTTTTTT CASRVDGNEKLFF
TRBD1 TRBJ1-2 TRBV29-1 NA TGCAGCGTTGTCCCCGGGACAGCCTCTCGCTGGGGCTACACCTTC CSVVPGTASRWGYTF
TRBD1 TRBJ1-1 TRBV25-1 NA TGTGCCAGCAGCCGCCAGGGGGCCACTGAAGCTTTCTTT CASSRQGATEAFF
NA TRBJ2-1 TRBV5-1 NA TGCGCCAGCAGCTTGGGGCAACAGTACAATGAGCAGTTCTTC CASSLGQQYNEQFF
NA TRBJ1-3 TRBV30 NA TGTGCCTGGAGGGCACTAAGTGGAAACACCATATATTTT CAWRALSGNTIYF
NA TRBJ2-1 TRBV5-8 NA TGTGCCAGCAGCTTTGAGAGCTCCTACAATGAGCAGTTCTTC CASSFESSYNEQFF
NA TRBJ1-6 TRBV2 NA TGTGCCAGCAGTAGTATGGAGGTTTCACCCCTCCACTTT CASSSMEVSPLHF
NA TRBJ1-1 TRBV27 NA TGTGCCAGCAGTTTTTCGTACAACTTGAACACTGAAGCTTTCTTT CASSFSYNLNTEAFF
NA TRBJ1-4 TRBV27 NA TGTGCCAGCAGTTTATCGACAGTGGGAATGAATGAAAAACTGTTTTTT CASSLSTVGMNEKLFF
TRBD1 TRBJ1-2 TRBV28 NA TGTGCCAGCAACATTCGACAGGGGGTCCGGGACTATGGCTACACCTTC CASNIRQGVRDYGYTF
TRBD1 TRBJ1-4 TRBV10-3 NA TGTGCCATCAGCCGACAGGGTAATGAAAAACTGTTTTTT CAISRQGNEKLFF
TRBD1 TRBJ2-3 TRBV5-6 NA TGTGCCAGCAGCCCGGGACAGTTCACAGATACGCAGTATTTT CASSPGQFTDTQYF
NA TRBJ1-6 TRBV7-2 NA TGTGCCAGCCAGGGACAACCTAATTCACCCCTCCACTTT CASQGQPNSPLHF
NA TRBJ2-7 TRBV5-1 NA TGCGCCAGCAGCTTGGAGGGCAGCGGCTCCTACGAGCAGTACTTC CASSLEGSGSYEQYF
NA TRBJ1-5 TRBV10-2 NA TGCGCCAGCTCGGACAGAAACCACAATCAGCCCCAGCATTTT CASSDRNHNQPQHF
NA TRBJ2-7 TRBV28 NA TGTGCCAGCTGCCGGGACCCCGTGCGTGAGCAGTACTTC CASCRDPVREQYF
NA TRBJ1-3 TRBV25-1 NA TGTGCCAGCAGGAATATCGGGGCTGGAAACACCATATATTTT CASRNIGAGNTIYF
TRBD1 TRBJ1-3 TRBV30 NA TGTGCCTGGAGTGTACAGGGGCGGTCTGGAAACACCATATATTTT CAWSVQGRSGNTIYF
NA TRBJ1-3 TRBV5-1 NA TGCGCCAGCAGCTTCGGATATCAGAAGAGCGGAAACACCATATATTTT CASSFGYQKSGNTIYF
NA TRBJ2-3 TRBV7-3 once TGTGCCAGCAGCCCCTTGGGGGGGCCCCGGCCAGATACGCAGTATTTT CASSPLGGPRPDTQYF
NA TRBJ2-1 TRBV7-2 NA TGTGCCAGCACCTTGACTTGGCGGGGTAGCTCCTACAATGAGCAGTTCTTC CASTLTWRGSSYNEQFF
NA TRBJ1-1 TRBV20-1 NA TGCAGTGCTCGGTCCCAGACTGAAGCTTTCTTT CSARSQTEAFF
NA TRBJ2-7 TRBV9 NA TGTGCCAGCAGCGCAAGGGACTTCGGGGAGCAGTACTTC CASSARDFGEQYF
NA TRBJ1-1 TRBV30 few TGTGCCTGGAGTGCCCTCCGGACGGCGAACACTGAAGCTTTCTTT CAWSALRTANTEAFF
NA TRBJ2-7 TRBV6-5 NA TGTGCCAGCAGTTACTCGGGCAGATACGAGCAGTACTTC CASSYSGRYEQYF
TRBD2 TRBJ2-5 TRBV7-2 few TGTGCCAGCAGCTTAGCTCTGGGACTAGCGGAGAAAGAGACCCAGTACTTC CASSLALGLAEKETQYF